This is a list of T cell receptor beta chains from one sample in a study of shared clonotypes between healthy human individuals. The assay was immunoSEQ multiplex PCR, and TCRdb's table has in-frame clones only and misses some. The table lists some 1,600,000 clones, approximately 98% of them singletons, with roughly 0.42% in the top ten. Sequencing used naive CD4+ T cells sorted from blood. Receptor source: a man aged 25-45 years in good health. Both conserved end residues are part of each CDR3. A D gene is named only where the DNA matches it firmly. Not every row has a clone size; where given, it reads once, few, many or a size class.

D	size	J	V	DNA	CDR3
-	-	TRBJ1-3	TRBV9	TGTGCCAGCAGCGTAGGGGACACTCGGAGCTCTGGAAACACCATATATTTT	CASSVGDTRSSGNTIYF
TRBD2	-	TRBJ2-5	TRBV4-2	TGTGCCAGCAGCCCCACGTCACTAGCGGGAAGGGAGACCCAGTACTTC	CASSPTSLAGRETQYF
TRBD2	-	TRBJ2-1	TRBV7-2	TGTGCCAGCAGCTTCAACCTTCTAGCGGGGGGTTACAATGAGCAGTTCTTC	CASSFNLLAGGYNEQFF
TRBD1	-	TRBJ2-1	TRBV28	TGTGCCAGCAGGAGGGACAGGGGCATTGTGGATGAGCAGTTCTTC	CASRRDRGIVDEQFF
TRBD2	-	TRBJ2-1	TRBV5-4	TGTGCCAGCAGCTTGGGGGGAGCGGGAAGAGAGAATGAGCAGTTCTTC	CASSLGGAGRENEQFF
-	-	TRBJ2-2	TRBV7-6	TGTGCCAGCAGCTTAGGCCTCCCAGGGTACACCGGGGAGCTGTTTTTT	CASSLGLPGYTGELFF
-	-	TRBJ2-2	TRBV28	TGTGCCAGCAGTTTTGCGGCAGCCGGACGTGGCGGGGAGCTGTTTTTT	CASSFAAAGRGGELFF
-	-	TRBJ2-7	TRBV15	TGTGCCACCAGCAGAGACCTTCCCTACGAGCAGTACTTC	CATSRDLPYEQYF
-	-	TRBJ2-7	TRBV11-3	TGTGCCAGCAGCGGTGGCTACGAGCAGTACTTC	CASSGGYEQYF
TRBD1	-	TRBJ1-5	TRBV19	TGTGCCAGTAGTATCACTCGCGGGACAGGGGGACGAAAAAAGCATTTT	CASSITRGTGGRKKHF
-	-	TRBJ2-1	TRBV7-3	TGTGCCAGCAGCTCAGGCTACAATGAGCAGTTCTTC	CASSSGYNEQFF
TRBD2	-	TRBJ2-7	TRBV10-2	TGCGCCAGCAGCTCTCCTCGACTAGCGGGAGGTATTTACGAGCAGTACTTC	CASSSPRLAGGIYEQYF
-	-	TRBJ2-5	TRBV5-5	TGTGCCAGCAGCTTCCCGGGTCCAGCGGCAGAGACCCAGTACTTC	CASSFPGPAAETQYF
-	-	TRBJ2-2	TRBV30	TGTGCCTGGAGTGTCGTCCGACACAGGTGGACCGGGGAGCTGTTTTTT	CAWSVVRHRWTGELFF
TRBD2	once	TRBJ2-2	TRBV4-1	TGCGCCAGCAGCCGTGGGACTAGCGGGAATCACGGGGAGCTGTTTTTT	CASSRGTSGNHGELFF
-	-	TRBJ2-5	TRBV5-1	TGCGCCAGCAGCGGCGTAAGAGGGGGCCAAGAGACCCAGTACTTC	CASSGVRGGQETQYF
-	once	TRBJ2-3	TRBV9	TGTGCCAGCAGCAGACGACGAGGGGGGGTAGGCAGCGGCACAGATACGCAGTATTTT	CASSRRRGGVGSGTDTQYF
-	-	TRBJ2-7	TRBV5-5	TGTGCCAGCAGCTTGTCTAGCGTCCTCTACGAGCAGTACTTC	CASSLSSVLYEQYF
-	-	TRBJ1-1	TRBV7-9	TGTGCCAGCAGCTTAGCCTCCGGGACCCAGGCGGCTTTCTTT	CASSLASGTQAAFF
-	-	TRBJ2-1	TRBV6-1	TGTGCCAGCAGCCTGGGGGCGCAGGCCTACAATGAGCAGTTCTTC	CASSLGAQAYNEQFF
-	once	TRBJ2-2	TRBV5-6	TGTGCCAGCAGCGCGGTGTGGGGGCTAGCCTGGGACACCGGGGAGCTGTTTTTT	CASSAVWGLAWDTGELFF
-	once	TRBJ1-5	TRBV6-5	TGTGCCAGCAGTTATACCGGAAATAGCAATCAGCCCCAGCATTTT	CASSYTGNSNQPQHF
TRBD1	-	TRBJ2-1	TRBV7-8	TGTGCCAGCAGCACCGGCCGGGACAGAACCAATGAGCAGTTCTTC	CASSTGRDRTNEQFF
TRBD1	-	TRBJ2-7	TRBV7-9	TGTGCCAGCAGTTTTGACAGGGGGACCTACGAGCAGTACTTC	CASSFDRGTYEQYF
TRBD2	-	TRBJ2-7	TRBV10-3	TGTGCCATCAGTGACTCGACTAGCGGGCCCTACGAGCAGTACTTC	CAISDSTSGPYEQYF
-	-	TRBJ2-1	TRBV7-2	TGTGCCAGCAGCTTAGCGCGGTCCAGGGATGAGCAGTTCTTC	CASSLARSRDEQFF
-	-	TRBJ1-2	TRBV10-3	TGTGCCATCAGTGAGTCGCCGGGGCCCTGCACCTTC	CAISESPGPCTF
-	-	TRBJ1-1	TRBV9	TGTGCCAGCAGCGTAGTTCAGGACCCAATGAAAGCTTTCTTT	CASSVVQDPMKAFF
-	-	TRBJ1-5	TRBV7-9	TGTGCCAGCAGCTTAGCGCTGGGGCCGGCTCAGCCCCAGCATTTT	CASSLALGPAQPQHF
TRBD1	-	TRBJ1-1	TRBV27	TGTGCCAGCAGGAACACAGGGGGCGGCGACGCTTTCTTT	CASRNTGGGDAFF
-	-	TRBJ2-7	TRBV19	TGTGCCAGTAGTATCGGCAGTTTCTACGAGCAGTACTTC	CASSIGSFYEQYF
-	-	TRBJ1-3	TRBV28	TGTGCCAGCAGTTTTCCTGGAAACACCATATATTTT	CASSFPGNTIYF
-	-	TRBJ2-1	TRBV5-1	TGCGCCAGCAGCACGACTCCGAGCTCCTACAATGAGCAGTTCTTC	CASSTTPSSYNEQFF
-	-	TRBJ2-1	TRBV7-9	TGTGCCAGCAGCGACCTCGCCTGGAGCTCCTACAATGAGCAGTTCTTC	CASSDLAWSSYNEQFF
-	-	TRBJ2-1	TRBV10-1	TGCGCCAGCAGCTTAGTCCCGTACAATGAGCAGTTCTTC	CASSLVPYNEQFF
TRBD1	-	TRBJ2-5	TRBV5-4	TGTGCCAGCAGCCCGTGGACAGGGGGTCGAGAGACCCAGTACTTC	CASSPWTGGRETQYF
-	-	TRBJ2-5	TRBV18	TGTGCCAGCTCACCAGCCTTAGCCCGCCAGACCGGCGAGACCCAGTACTTC	CASSPALARQTGETQYF
-	-	TRBJ1-5	TRBV2	TGTGCCAGCGACACGTATAGCAATCAGCCCCAGCATTTT	CASDTYSNQPQHF
-	-	TRBJ2-7	TRBV5-1	TGCGCCAGCAGCTTGTCTTACCTTATGAGCTACGAGCAGTACTTC	CASSLSYLMSYEQYF
-	once	TRBJ1-2	TRBV20-1	TGCAGTGCTGCCGGTAACTATGGCTACACCTTC	CSAAGNYGYTF
TRBD1	-	TRBJ1-2	TRBV6-5	TGTGCCAGCAGTTACCTTGGGACAGGCATTAACTATGGCTACACCTTC	CASSYLGTGINYGYTF
-	-	TRBJ1-2	TRBV5-5	TGTGCCAGCAGTTCGCTCCGAGGGGGGGCTCGTGGCTACACCTTC	CASSSLRGGARGYTF
TRBD1	-	TRBJ1-1	TRBV7-6	TGTGCCAGCAGCTATACAGGGGACACTGAAGCTTTCTTT	CASSYTGDTEAFF
-	-	TRBJ2-1	TRBV11-2	TGTGCCAGCAGCGTGAGCGCACAGGGCCCCCTCAATGAGCAGTTCTTC	CASSVSAQGPLNEQFF
TRBD2	-	TRBJ2-2	TRBV18	TGTGCCAGCTCACCCCTCTCCCCTTTCCCGCGGACTAGCGGATTCACCGGGGAGCTGTTTTTT	CASSPLSPFPRTSGFTGELFF
-	-	TRBJ1-1	TRBV7-2	TGTGCCAGCAGCTCTTCCCGACAGGAGGGAGCTTTCTTT	CASSSSRQEGAFF
-	-	TRBJ2-5	TRBV9	TGTGCCAGCAGCCCTAACATCGGGCTGGGGGAGACCCAGTACTTC	CASSPNIGLGETQYF
-	-	TRBJ2-2	TRBV6-5	TGTGCCAGCAGTTCCCCATCGCGGGGAAACACCGGGGAGCTGTTTTTT	CASSSPSRGNTGELFF
-	-	TRBJ2-7	TRBV20-1	TGCAGTGCTAGCGGTCCCTACGAGCAGTACTTC	CSASGPYEQYF
TRBD1	-	TRBJ1-5	TRBV19	TGTGCCAGTGGGACAGGGCATCAGCCCCAGCATTTT	CASGTGHQPQHF
TRBD2	-	TRBJ2-1	TRBV10-2	TGCGCCACCAAAGGGCATCGCGGACTAGCCGCCGACAATGAGCAGTTCTTC	CATKGHRGLAADNEQFF
TRBD2	once	TRBJ2-7	TRBV10-3	TGTGCCATCAGTGAGTCTGTGCCGGGAGGATACGGCGACGAGCAGTACTTC	CAISESVPGGYGDEQYF
-	-	TRBJ2-7	TRBV20-1	TGCAGTGCGCAACTAGTTAACGAGCAGTACTTC	CSAQLVNEQYF
TRBD1	-	TRBJ2-7	TRBV27	TGTGCCAGCAGTTTACGGGACAGGCATTACGAGCAGTACTTC	CASSLRDRHYEQYF
-	-	TRBJ1-5	TRBV19	TGTGCCAGTAGTATAGTTCCCTCCAAGTTAAGCAATCAGCCCCAGCATTTT	CASSIVPSKLSNQPQHF
-	-	TRBJ2-7	TRBV28	TGTGCCAGCAGTTTACGGGGCGGAGAGCAGTACTTC	CASSLRGGEQYF
TRBD2	-	TRBJ2-3	TRBV6-6	TGTGCCAGCAGTTACCCTGGGGAGGGTCGCACAGATACGCAGTATTTT	CASSYPGEGRTDTQYF
TRBD1	-	TRBJ1-2	TRBV5-1	TGCGCCAGCAGCCCCTCCGGACAGGGGAGTGGCTACACCTTC	CASSPSGQGSGYTF
-	-	TRBJ2-4	TRBV28	TGTGCCAGCAGCTTGGGAGCTTTGGTTGCCAAAAACATTCAGTACTTC	CASSLGALVAKNIQYF